The 22 T cell receptor beta chains in this list originate from one sample, sequenced in a study of blood T cell repertoires in COVID-19. Clones were sequenced by immunoSEQ multiplex PCR, and TCRdb holds only the in-frame ones, with some missing. In the table there are more than 95,000 clones, approximately 90% of which are singletons. Sequences were obtained from peripheral blood. The receptors were gathered from a woman of 80 years or more in a cohort sampled during active COVID-19.

The gene calls are TRBV14 and TRBJ2-1, with 9 bases aligning to TRBD1. Germline CDR1 and CDR2: SGHDN and FVKESK. The CDR3 runs to 18 residues. V lost 4 bases and J lost 5; bases outside the gene matches: 15. The CDR3 spells CASSPRGQGMLNDNEQFF. The CDR3 DNA sequence: TGTGCCAGCAGCCCGAGGGGACAGGGCATGCTGAATGACAATGAGCAGTTCTTC. Combining the CDR3 with reference TRBV14 and TRBJ2-1 gives the whole variable domain EAGVTQFPSHSVIEKGQTVTLRCDPISGHDNLYWYRRVMGKEIKFLLHFVKESKQDESGMPNNRFLAERTGGTYSTLKVQPAELEDSGVYFCASSPRGQGMLNDNEQFFGPGTRLTVL.

This rearrangement joins TRBV19 to TRBJ1-6; D is undetermined. Germline-derived CDR1 and CDR2 are LNHDA and SQIVND (reference sequence). The CDR3 runs 17 residues. Trimming took off 1 base at V and 9 bases at J, with 19 bases between the two ends. CDR3 in amino acids: CASSIGLAGVVFSPLHF. DNA of the CDR3: TGTGCCAGTAGTATAGGTCTTGCCGGGGTCGTTTTTTCACCCCTCCACTTT.

The chain employs TRBV5-1 and TRBJ2-5; weak D call: TRBD2 (6 bases). CDR3 length: 15 amino acids. CDR1 is SGHRS and CDR2 is YFSETQ in the germline V gene. V was shortened by 4 bases and J by 2 bases, with 15 bases between the two germline ends. CDR3 bases: TGCGCCAGCAGCCCGTCGCGGGGCGGGCAAGAGACCCAGTACTTC. Amino acids: CASSPSRGGQETQYF.

The chain couples TRBV7-9 to TRBJ1-5; D remains ambiguous. From germline, CDR1 is SEHNR and CDR2 FQNEAQ (reference sequence). This CDR3 is built from 15 residues. The V gene lost 4 bases and the J gene lost 0 bases, with 10 bases spanning the gap. CDR3 bases: TGTGCCAGCAGCTCGGCGGGCGATAGCAATCAGCCCCAGCATTTT. This encodes CASSSAGDSNQPQHF.

The V and J genes are TRBV5-6 and TRBJ2-7; D is unresolved. The CDR3 runs to 11 residues. V was cut by 0 bases and J by 5 bases, with 3 bases left in between. CDR1 is SGHDT and CDR2 is YYEEEE in the germline V gene. The CDR3 bases are TGTGCCAGCAGCTTGGCGGACGAGCAGTACTTC. Its protein is CASSLADEQYF. The whole variable domain, filled in from reference TRBV5-6 and TRBJ2-7, reads DAGVTQSPTHLIKTRGQQVTLRCSPKSGHDTVSWYQQALGQGPQFIFQYYEEEERQRGNFPDRFSGHQFPNYSSELNVNALLLGDSALYLCASSLADEQYFGPGTRLTVT.

A single count supports this clone. The gene calls are TRBV7-2 and TRBJ2-2; possible D gene TRBD1, 6 bases. The V end was cut by 4 bases, the J end by 2 bases, with 8 bases between. From germline, CDR1 is SGHTA and CDR2 FQGNSA. CDR3 length: 14 amino acids. In nucleotides, the CDR3 is TGTGCCAGCAGCTCCGGGACAAACACCGGGGAGCTGTTTTTT. It encodes CASSSGTNTGELFF.

V usage is TRBV7-2 and J usage is TRBJ2-3; TRBD2 agrees at 8 bases. The J segment lost 4 bases and the V segment lost 2 bases, leaving 8 bases of the junction unmatched. This CDR3 contains 16 residues. Germline V gene sequence: CDR1 SGHTA, CDR2 FQGNSA. The CDR3 protein is CASSLQTGGRADTQYF. CDR3 in DNA: TGTGCCAGCAGCTTACAAACGGGGGGGCGTGCAGATACGCAGTATTTT.

This clone was seen only once. V and J are TRBV27 and TRBJ1-2, with a possible D match to TRBD1 (5 bases). With 5 bases removed from V and 4 bases from J, the gap between germline ends came to 11 bases. The CDR3 is 13 amino acids. CDR1 and CDR2 from the germline V gene are MNHEY and SMNVEV (reference sequence). The CDR3 protein is CASSPGGPYGYTF. The DNA for the CDR3 is TGTGCCAGCAGTCCCGGGGGTCCCTATGGCTACACCTTC.

The chain carries TRBV10-3 and TRBJ2-2; 14 bases align to TRBD2. The germline gives CDR1 ENHRY, CDR2 SYGVKD. The CDR3 is 16 amino acids. The J segment lost 5 bases and the V segment lost 5 bases, leaving 4 bases of the junction unmatched. CDR3 sequence (DNA): TGTGCCATCAGTCCCGGGACTAGCGGGAGAACCGGGGAGCTGTTTTTT. It specifies CAISPGTSGRTGELFF.

This clone appeared once. This chain uses TRBV7-3 with TRBJ1-2, with 11 positions matching TRBD1. With 4 bases clipped from V and 6 bases from J, the junction kept 7 bases outside the gene matches. The germline CDR1 and CDR2 sequences are SGHTA and FQGTGA. CDR3 length: 15 amino acids. The DNA of the CDR3 is TGTGCCAGCAGCTCAAGGGACAGGGGGACTGATGGCTACACCTTC. Translation: CASSSRDRGTDGYTF. Complete variable domain (other parts from reference TRBV7-3 and TRBJ1-2): GAGVSQTPSNKVTEKGKYVELRCDPISGHTALYWYRQSLGQGPEFLIYFQGTGAADDSGLPNDRFFAVRPEGSVSTLKIQRTERGDSAVYLCASSSRDRGTDGYTFGSGTRLTVV.

V is TRBV15 and J is TRBJ1-5, with D unresolved. The CDR3 has 15 residues. CDR1 and CDR2 (germline): LNHNV, YYDKDF (reference sequence). The V end lost 4 bases, the J end lost 0 bases, and 10 bases lay between the germline ends. The CDR3 nucleotides are TGTGCCACCAGCACACGCAGGATTAGCAATCAGCCCCAGCATTTT. As protein: CATSTRRISNQPQHF. Based on the CDR3 plus reference TRBV15 and TRBJ1-5, the full variable domain is DAMVIQNPRYQVTQFGKPVTLSCSQTLNHNVMYWYQQKSSQAPKLLFHYYDKDFNNEADTPDNFQSRRPNTSFCFLDIRSPGLGDTAMYLCATSTRRISNQPQHFGDGTRLSIL.

The chain links TRBV28 to TRBJ2-1, with 8 bases lining up with TRBD1. The V segment lost 6 bases and the J segment 4 bases; nucleotides outside the gene matches: 2. CDR1 and CDR2 from the germline V gene are MDHEN and SYDVKM. This CDR3 comprises 13 residues. The CDR3 spells CASSRGLYNEQFF. The CDR3 nucleotides are TGTGCCAGCAGCAGGGGGCTATACAATGAGCAGTTCTTC.

This clone was counted only a few times. CDR3 sequence (DNA): TGTGCCAGCAGTGAGGGACAGGGATATGGCTACACCTTC. Amino acid sequence: CASSEGQGYGYTF. The chain joins TRBV2 to TRBJ1-2, with 9 bases identical to TRBD1. Trimming cost V 3 bases and J 5 bases; bases outside gene matches: 1. The CDR3 contains 13 residues. Germline V lookup: CDR1 SNHLY, CDR2 FYNNEI.

The chain couples TRBV27 to TRBJ2-5, with 7 bases that match TRBD1. The CDR3 length is 15 residues. Germline V gene sequence: CDR1 MNHEY, CDR2 SMNVEV (reference sequence). V shed 2 bases and J 3 bases; nucleotides not matched to a gene: 6. In DNA, the CDR3 is TGTGCCAGCAGTTTACAGGGGGTAAGGGAAGAGACCCAGTACTTC. It is translated as CASSLQGVREETQYF.

The chain links TRBV6-6 to TRBJ1-4, with 8 bases aligning to TRBD1. Germline-derived CDR1 and CDR2 are MNHNY and SVGAGI (reference sequence). With 7 bases clipped from V and 8 bases from J, the junction kept 15 bases outside the gene matches. CDR3 length: 16 amino acids. CDR3 DNA: TGTGCCAGCACCCCCGGGTGGGGGACAGGAGAAGAAAAACTGTTTTTT. Protein product: CASTPGWGTGEEKLFF.

The J gene is TRBJ2-1, the V gene TRBV6-2 or TRBV6-3; perhaps TRBD2 as D (6 bases). The CDR3 contains 11 residues. Germline V lookup: CDR1 MNHEY, CDR2 SVGEGT. V gave up 5 bases and J gave up 8 bases, with 7 bases separating them. The CDR3 DNA reads TGTGCCAGCAGTCGACTAGATGAGCAGTTCTTC. Amino acid sequence: CASSRLDEQFF.

This clone was seen only a few times. J is TRBJ1-5 and V is TRBV19; D gene uncertain. CDR1 is LNHDA and CDR2 is SQIVND in the germline V gene (reference sequence). Deletions cut 4 bases from V and 4 bases from J, with 8 bases between. The CDR3 has 13 residues. The CDR3 DNA reads TGTGCCAGTAGTAAATCAGGTAATCAGCCCCAGCATTTT. This gives the protein CASSKSGNQPQHF.

The chain is built from TRBV19 and TRBJ1-1, with D perhaps TRBD1 (6 bases). V was pared by 5 bases and J by 1 base, with 17 bases between. Germline CDR1 reads LNHDA; CDR2 reads SQIVND (reference sequence). This CDR3 comprises 16 residues. CDR3 bases: TGTGCCAGTAGTTCTACAGGGACCTGGGGGAACACTGAAGCTTTCTTT. Translated: CASSSTGTWGNTEAFF.

The rearrangement uses TRBV3-1 (or the pseudogene TRBV3-2) and TRBJ2-3; TRBD2 aligns across 10 bases. The CDR3 runs to 16 residues. V gave up 4 bases and J gave up 0 bases; unmatched junction bases: 4. Germline V gene lookup returns CDR1 LGHDT and CDR2 YNNKEL (reference sequence). CDR3 DNA sequence: TGTGCCAGCAGCCGACTAGCGGGTTCGAGCACAGATACGCAGTATTTT. It is translated as CASSRLAGSSTDTQYF.

J is TRBJ2-1 and V is TRBV29-1; 7 bases fit TRBD1. J gave up 7 bases and V 3 bases, and 12 bases lay outside the gene matches. CDR3 size: 15 residues. CDR1 is SQVTM and CDR2 is ANQGSEA in the germline V gene. The CDR3 spells CSVDQGTASLNEQFF. In DNA form, the CDR3 reads TGCAGCGTTGATCAAGGGACAGCCTCCCTGAATGAGCAGTTCTTC.

The chain is built from TRBV3-1 (or the pseudogene TRBV3-2) and TRBJ1-3; TRBD1 is a possible D gene (6 bases). Trimming removed 0 bases from V and 6 bases from J, with 18 bases in between. CDR3 length: 17 amino acids. The germline V gene has CDR1 LGHDT and CDR2 YNNKEL (reference sequence). The CDR3 DNA follows: TGTGCCAGCAGCCAAGATTTGGGAACAGGGAGGGCAAACACCATATATTTT. Protein: CASSQDLGTGRANTIYF.

This clone occurred once. The rearrangement links TRBV14 to TRBJ1-2, with D possibly matching TRBD1 (5 bases). V was shortened by 3 bases and J by 5 bases, with 7 bases between the two germline ends. In germline, CDR1 is SGHDN, CDR2 FVKESK. The CDR3 is 12 residues long. Here the CDR3 DNA reads TGTGCCAGCAGCCAGACAGTTTATGGCTACACCTTC. Translating gives CASSQTVYGYTF.